A single sample is the source of the 23 T cell receptor beta chains below, sequenced in a study of T cells expressing NK-cell markers. TCRdb re-called the 5' RACE reads and gives one entry per CDR3 protein, without DNA. This table lists 500,000 to 700,000 distinct CDR3 sequences. Source material: blood T cells: a sorted CD56 or NKG2C T cell subset, CD4+ or CD8+ T cells, or bulk PBMC T cells (not recorded which). All receptors derive from a man aged 18 to 29 in good health.

The chain links TRBV12-3 or TRBV12-4 to TRBJ2-1. This CDR3 is built from 11 residues. CDR3 sequence: CASQVSGEQFF.

CDR3 in amino acids: CASSVGLDTGELFF. V gene TRBV9 combines with J gene TRBJ2-2. The germline gives CDR1 SGDLS, CDR2 YYNGEE. The CDR3 consists of 14 residues.

This chain uses TRBV6-1 with TRBJ2-3; TCRdb selects TRBD1, and the lack of DNA leaves this call unchecked. The CDR3 is made up of 16 amino acids. In germline, CDR1 is MNHNS, CDR2 SASEGT. CDR3 sequence reads: CASKKRPGTGADTQYF.

The rearrangement joins TRBV25-1 to TRBJ1-2; the D call of TRBD1 rests on TCRdb alone, since no DNA is present to check it. CDR1 and CDR2 (germline): MGHDK, SYGVNS. The CDR3 is 13 amino acids. CDR3 sequence: CASSEVGRSGYTF.

This sequence joins TRBV7-8 and TRBJ1-1. The CDR3 consists of 16 residues. Germline values: CDR1 SGHVS, CDR2 FQNEAQ. CDR3 sequence: CASSLVGGGGDTEAFF.

The genes are TRBV9 and TRBJ2-3; checking the TCRdb D call of TRBD2 is not possible without DNA. Germline CDR1 is SGDLS and CDR2 is YYNGEE. This CDR3 region has 15 residues. The CDR3 loop reads CASSVVAGRLDTQYF.

The CDR3 is CASSRDQSNQPQHF. This rearrangement joins TRBV28 to TRBJ1-5; the TRBD1 assignment by TCRdb is unverifiable without DNA. Germline V CDR1 and CDR2: MDHEN, SYDVKM. The CDR3 is 14 amino acids.

The chain couples TRBV7-2 to TRBJ2-1; TCRdb gives TRBD1 as the D gene, but with no DNA this cannot be confirmed. Germline V CDR1 and CDR2: SGHTA, FQGNSA. The CDR3 has 14 residues. Here the CDR3 reads CASSTRQYNNEQFF. The full variable domain, its missing parts supplied by reference TRBV7-2 and TRBJ2-1, is GAGVSQSPSNKVTEKGKDVELRCDPISGHTALYWYRQSLGQGLEFLIYFQGNSAPDKSGLPSDRFSAERTGGSVSTLTIQRTQQEDSAVYLCASSTRQYNNEQFFGPGTRLTVL.

The chain recombines TRBV20-1 with TRBJ2-6; absent DNA, TCRdb's TRBD2 call cannot be checked. CDR3 length: 18 amino acids. Per the germline V gene, CDR1 is DFQATT and CDR2 is SNEGSKA (reference sequence). CDR3: CSAHREALISSGANVLTF.

The chain couples TRBV10-3 to TRBJ2-1; without DNA, the TCRdb call of TRBD2 cannot be checked. The germline CDR1 and CDR2 sequences are ENHRY and SYGVKD. This CDR3 has 13 amino acids. The CDR3 protein is CAISGLAGVEQFF.

The chain is built from TRBV24-1 and TRBJ2-1. Germline CDR1 is KGHDR and CDR2 is SFDVKD. The CDR3 totals 15 residues. The CDR3 reads CATSAMRGAYNEQFF.

V usage is TRBV6-1 and J usage is TRBJ1-1. There are 16 residues in the CDR3. Germline assignment: CDR1 MNHNS and CDR2 SASEGT. This CDR3 reads CASSKEAGRVNTEAFF.

J is TRBJ1-2 and V is TRBV10-3. Germline V gene lookup returns CDR1 ENHRY and CDR2 SYGVKD. The CDR3 length is 14 residues. This CDR3 is CAIHAGGANYGYTF.

The chain combines TRBV3-1 with TRBJ2-2; TCRdb's assignment of TRBD1 cannot be checked, as there is no DNA. The CDR3 sequence is 16 residues long. Germline CDR1 is LGHDT and CDR2 is YNNKEL (reference sequence). The CDR3 sequence: CASSRFDSYLTGELFF.

The chain combines TRBV2 with TRBJ2-1; TCRdb lists TRBD2, though no DNA is available to test this call. Germline CDR1 and CDR2: SNHLY and FYNNEI. The CDR3 totals 12 residues. The CDR3 loop is CASTTSRHEQFF.

The J gene is TRBJ1-2, the V gene TRBV12-3 or TRBV12-4; TCRdb lists TRBD1, though no DNA is available to test this call. The CDR3 is 11 residues long. The CDR3 sequence: CASSQGHGYTF.

The chain couples TRBV20-1 to TRBJ2-4; with no DNA, the TCRdb D assignment of TRBD2 cannot be verified. Germline V gene lookup returns CDR1 DFQATT and CDR2 SNEGSKA (reference sequence). This CDR3 contains 15 residues. The CDR3 spells CSASRSGRAENIQYF.

The rearrangement links TRBV5-1 to TRBJ2-1; TCRdb indicates TRBD2, and absent DNA this call remains unverified. Germline V gives CDR1 SGHRS, CDR2 YFSETQ. This CDR3 comprises 14 residues. CDR3 sequence: CASRVEGLGNEQFF.

The chain employs TRBV5-1 and TRBJ2-1; TCRdb calls TRBD2, which cannot be checked without DNA. Germline V lookup: CDR1 SGHRS, CDR2 YFSETQ. The CDR3 loop spans 16 amino acids. The CDR3: CASSLGIGSGANEQFF.

The V and J genes are TRBV20-1 and TRBJ2-1; checking the TCRdb D call of TRBD1 is not possible without DNA. There are 15 residues in the CDR3. The germline gives CDR1 DFQATT, CDR2 SNEGSKA (reference sequence). The CDR3 sequence: CSAPGRTFSYNEQFF.

The V call is TRBV5-1, the J call TRBJ1-1; TCRdb selects TRBD1, and the lack of DNA leaves this call unchecked. Germline V CDR1 and CDR2: SGHRS, YFSETQ. The length of the CDR3 is 15 residues. The chain's CDR3 is CASHPGRGGNTEAFF.

The V gene is TRBV6-5, the J gene TRBJ2-3; without DNA, the TCRdb call of TRBD2 cannot be checked. This CDR3 spans 16 amino acids. Germline V CDR1 and CDR2: MNHEY, SVGAGI. The CDR3 here is CASSYSSLAPTDTQYF.

The chain joins TRBV12-3 or TRBV12-4 to TRBJ2-4. The CDR3 loop spans 16 amino acids. CDR3 region: CASSFGTRWAKNIQYF.